This T cell receptor (beta chain) derives from a study of response to subunit inactivated influenza vaccine. TCRdb used MiXCR to reprocess the RT-PCR reads, holding one entry per CDR3 protein. Of about 580,000 distinct CDR3 sequences listed, 13% to 15% are singletons. Trimming cost V 10 bases and J 7 bases; bases outside gene matches: 7. The CDR3 contains 14 residues. Germline values: CDR1 MNHNS, CDR2 SASEGT. The sample here was PBMCs from blood, taken 11 to 12 days after vaccination. The chain uses TRBV6-1 and TRBJ2-1; 13 positions match TRBD2. The TCR was taken from a man in his fifties or sixties who received an inactivated influenza vaccine. The CDR3 reads CATRGLAGANEQFF. Written as DNA, the CDR3 is TGTGCCACCCGAGGACTAGCGGGGGCGAATGAGCAGTTCTTC.